These 20 T cell receptor beta chains originate from one sample sequenced in a study of blood T cell repertoires in COVID-19. TCRdb keeps only in-frame clones here, not all; method: immunoSEQ multiplex PCR. The sample includes 130,000 to 150,000 clones, 80% to 85% seen only once; the top ten take more than 8%. Sequences were obtained from peripheral blood. These receptors were taken from a human donor in a cohort sampled during active COVID-19.

J is TRBJ1-4 and V is TRBV6-1; possibly TRBD1 for D (5 bases). V lost 0 bases and J 8 bases, leaving 16 bases between the germline ends. This CDR3 comprises 16 residues. Germline CDR1 is MNHNS and CDR2 is SASEGT. Here the CDR3 reads CASSEAWTILGEKLFF. The CDR3 DNA reads as TGTGCCAGCAGTGAAGCGTGGACAATTCTGGGGGAAAAACTGTTTTTT.

CDR3 nucleotide sequence: TGTGCCAGCAGCGTACTAGCGGGGGCGTACCAAGAGACCCAGTACTTC. This encodes CASSVLAGAYQETQYF. The chain recombines TRBV9 with TRBJ2-5; 10 positions agree with TRBD2. The CDR3 consists of 16 residues. Germline assignment: CDR1 SGDLS and CDR2 YYNGEE. With 1 base clipped from V and 0 bases from J, the junction kept 3 bases outside the gene matches.

The chain is built from TRBV18 and TRBJ2-7; D is perhaps TRBD2 (6 bases). Germline V gene lookup returns CDR1 KGHSH and CDR2 LQKENI. The CDR3 has 14 amino acids. Trimming stripped 2 bases from V and 2 bases from J, with 10 bases between. The CDR3 region has the DNA TGTGCCAGCTCACCATCGCGGGGAACCTACGAGCAGTACTTC. Encoded protein: CASSPSRGTYEQYF. The entire variable domain, with the rest obtained from reference TRBV18 and TRBJ2-7, is as follows: NAGVMQNPRHLVRRRGQEARLRCSPMKGHSHVYWYRQLPEEGLKFMVYLQKENIIDESGMPKERFSAEFPKEGPSILRIQQVVRGDSAAYFCASSPSRGTYEQYFGPGTRLTVT.

For the CDR3, the DNA is TGTGCCAGCAGCTTGTACGCTCTGGAGACAGATACGCAGTATTTT. Its protein product is CASSLYALETDTQYF. The J gene is TRBJ2-3, the V gene TRBV5-5; no clear D. CDR3 length equals 15 residues. The germline V gene has CDR1 SGHKS and CDR2 YYEKEE (reference sequence). V was trimmed by 1 base and J by 3 bases, leaving 12 bases between them.

This rearrangement joins TRBV7-2 to TRBJ2-7; no reliable D call. The CDR3 spans 10 residues. The germline V gene has CDR1 SGHTA and CDR2 FQGNSA. V was pared by 5 bases and J by 4 bases, with 3 bases between. The CDR3 DNA reads as TGTGCCAGCAGCATATACGAGCAGTACTTC. This sequence encodes CASSIYEQYF.

This clone was counted many times. The gene calls are TRBV7-9 and TRBJ2-6, with 8 positions matching TRBD1. V shed 4 bases and J 2 bases; nucleotides not matched to a gene: 1. Germline CDR1 is SEHNR and CDR2 is FQNEAQ (reference sequence). The CDR3 extends over 15 amino acids. CDR3 loop: CASSSDRAGANVLTF. The CDR3 bases are TGTGCCAGCAGCTCGGACAGGGCTGGGGCCAACGTCCTGACTTTC.

This clone was seen a handful of times. V gene TRBV28 combines with J gene TRBJ2-7, with 9 nucleotides matching TRBD2. The V and J ends lost 3 bases and 4 bases, in that order; junction bases with no gene match: 16. In germline, CDR1 is MDHEN, CDR2 SYDVKM. The CDR3 runs to 18 residues. This chain's CDR3 is CASSFPRGSGRFQYEQYF. As DNA, the CDR3 is TGTGCCAGCAGTTTCCCCCGCGGGAGCGGGAGGTTTCAGTACGAGCAGTACTTC.

This chain uses TRBV5-1 with TRBJ2-1; 14 nucleotides align to TRBD2. From germline, CDR1 is SGHRS and CDR2 YFSETQ. CDR3 size: 15 residues. V gave up 1 base and J gave up 14 bases; unmatched junction bases: 8. CDR3: CASSLNSGLAGVEFF. CDR3 nucleotides: TGCGCCAGCAGCTTGAATTCGGGACTAGCGGGAGTAGAGTTCTTC.

This clone was observed once. The chain couples TRBV2 to TRBJ1-4; TRBD1 matches 8 bases. CDR3 size: 18 residues. The V segment lost 0 bases and the J segment 0 bases; nucleotides outside the gene matches: 6. From germline, CDR1 is SNHLY and CDR2 FYNNEI. CDR3 DNA sequence: TGTGCCAGCAGTGAAGCGGGGACAGGTAGTGCAACTAATGAAAAACTGTTTTTT. This translates into CASSEAGTGSATNEKLFF.

The CDR3: CASSLIRPQGFETQYF. In nucleotides, the CDR3 is TGTGCCAGCAGTTTAATCCGACCACAGGGTTTTGAGACCCAGTACTTC. V gene TRBV28 combines with J gene TRBJ2-5; D is possibly TRBD1 (6 bases). CDR1 is MDHEN and CDR2 is SYDVKM in the germline V gene. The CDR3 is 16 residues long. V was shortened by 2 bases and J by 5 bases, with 18 bases between the two germline ends.

V gene TRBV7-3 combines with J gene TRBJ2-1; 12 bases are shared with TRBD2. The J segment lost 6 bases and the V segment lost 4 bases, leaving 13 bases of the junction unmatched. The CDR3 loop spans 18 amino acids. Germline CDR1 and CDR2: SGHTA and FQGTGA. CDR3 amino acids: CASSSPVVLAGGANEQFF. The CDR3, as DNA: TGTGCCAGCAGCTCCCCCGTGGTGCTAGCGGGAGGGGCCAATGAGCAGTTCTTC.

In this sample, this clone turned up a few times. The chain has TRBV18 and TRBJ1-5; D is perhaps TRBD1 (5 bases). This CDR3 has 13 residues. Trimming removed 5 bases from V and 6 bases from J, with 11 bases in between. CDR1 and CDR2 (germline): KGHSH, LQKENI. As DNA, the CDR3 is TGTGCCAGCTCAACGACAGAGAGTCAGCCCCAGCATTTT. This translates into CASSTTESQPQHF.

The V gene is TRBV6-2 or TRBV6-3, the J gene TRBJ2-7; 8 bases align to TRBD1. Per germline, CDR1 MNHEY and CDR2 SVGEGT. CDR3 size: 15 residues. V shed 2 bases and J 6 bases; nucleotides not matched to a gene: 9. The CDR3 coding sequence is TGTGCCAGCAGTTACAGTGCGCAGGGGGCGAGCGAGCAGTACTTC. Translated, it gives CASSYSAQGASEQYF.

The genes are TRBV19 and TRBJ2-1; 8 nucleotides agree with TRBD2. Germline V gives CDR1 LNHDA, CDR2 SQIVND (reference sequence). V trimming: 3 bases; J trimming: 1 base; junction bases outside the gene matches: 5. This CDR3 has 16 amino acids. This chain's CDR3 is CASSMAGGRSYNEQFF. DNA of the CDR3: TGTGCCAGTAGTATGGCCGGCGGGAGGTCCTACAATGAGCAGTTCTTC.

A single count supports this clone. The chain is built from TRBV14 and TRBJ2-7; 7 bases are shared with TRBD1. Per germline, CDR1 SGHDN and CDR2 FVKESK. The CDR3 contains 14 residues. Trimming removed 1 base from V and 2 bases from J; junction bases left unmatched: 2. CDR3 in amino acids: CASSQGRGPYEQYF. The CDR3 DNA follows: TGTGCCAGCAGCCAAGGAAGGGGGCCCTACGAGCAGTACTTC.

This chain uses TRBV5-6 with TRBJ2-2; TRBD2 matches at 9 bases. V shed 6 bases and J 4 bases; nucleotides not matched to a gene: 7. The CDR3 has 15 residues. The germline CDR1 and CDR2 sequences are SGHDT and YYEEEE. CDR3 protein: CASTLAGVATGELFF. Here the CDR3 DNA reads TGTGCCAGCACCTTAGCGGGAGTGGCCACCGGGGAGCTGTTTTTT. Full variable domain (missing parts from reference TRBV5-6 and TRBJ2-2): DAGVTQSPTHLIKTRGQQVTLRCSPKSGHDTVSWYQQALGQGPQFIFQYYEEEERQRGNFPDRFSGHQFPNYSSELNVNALLLGDSALYLCASTLAGVATGELFFGEGSRLTVL.

V gene TRBV4-3 combines with J gene TRBJ1-5; D call uncertain. Trimming removed 1 base from V and 1 base from J, with 5 bases in between. This CDR3 is built from 14 residues. CDR1 LGHNA and CDR2 YSLEER come from the germline V gene. The CDR3 DNA is TGCGCCAGCAGCCAAGCGGGGAGCAATCAGCCCCAGCATTTT. Its translation: CASSQAGSNQPQHF.

This clone was seen only once. The rearrangement joins TRBV5-1 to TRBJ1-1; the D is unclear. Trimming removed 1 base at V and 0 bases at J, with 7 bases between. From germline, CDR1 is SGHRS and CDR2 YFSETQ. The CDR3 contains 14 residues. The CDR3 loop is CASSLQVMNTEAFF. CDR3 in DNA: TGCGCCAGCAGCTTGCAGGTCATGAACACTGAAGCTTTCTTT.

The chain employs TRBV27 and TRBJ2-1; TRBD2 matches 11 bases. CDR3 size: 15 residues. V lost 9 bases to trimming and J lost 6 bases; unmatched junction nucleotides: 10. Germline loops: CDR1 MNHEY, CDR2 SMNVEV (reference sequence). CDR3 in amino acids: CASTSTGTSGNEQFF. CDR3 nucleotides: TGTGCCAGTACCTCGACCGGGACTAGCGGCAATGAGCAGTTCTTC.

The V call is TRBV5-1, the J call TRBJ2-7, with D perhaps TRBD2 (6 bases). Trimming cost V 0 bases and J 0 bases, with 16 bases left between them. The germline V gene has CDR1 SGHRS and CDR2 YFSETQ. CDR3 length equals 17 residues. The DNA of the CDR3 is TGCGCCAGCAGCTTGGGACCGGGACTGCAAAGCTCCTACGAGCAGTACTTC. Translation: CASSLGPGLQSSYEQYF.